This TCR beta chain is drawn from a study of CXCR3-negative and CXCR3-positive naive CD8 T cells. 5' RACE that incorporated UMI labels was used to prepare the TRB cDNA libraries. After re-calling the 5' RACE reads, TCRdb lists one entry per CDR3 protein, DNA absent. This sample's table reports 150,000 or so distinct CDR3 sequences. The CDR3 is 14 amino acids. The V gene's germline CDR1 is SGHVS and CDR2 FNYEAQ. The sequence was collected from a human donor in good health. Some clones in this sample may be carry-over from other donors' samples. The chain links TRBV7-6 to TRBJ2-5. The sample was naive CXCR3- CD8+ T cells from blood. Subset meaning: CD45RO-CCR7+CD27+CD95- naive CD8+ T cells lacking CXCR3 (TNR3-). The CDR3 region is CASSFRIYEETQYF.